This T cell receptor (beta chain) was profiled in a study of blood T cell repertoires in COVID-19. Looking at the study overall: Specimens from acute and convalescent COVID-19 originated in the United States, Italy and Spain. T cells, B-cell-depleted T cells, or PBMCs supplied cDNA or gDNA.

Original handling: The authors estimated nucleated cell counts from reference gene primer amplification. This table comes from immunoSEQ multiplex PCR, and its TCRdb copy is limited to in-frame clones, with some not included. V and J calls and clone size follow that table, whereas D and trimming were derived from the DNA. Of about 50,000 clones in the sample, about 90% are singletons; the top ten hold about a sixth. Trimming left V 3 bases short and J 4 bases short, with 13 bases between. The CDR3 extends over 14 amino acids. Looked up from germline, CDR1 is SGHAT and CDR2 is FQNNGV. Sequencing was carried out using peripheral blood. This receptor was taken from a human donor in a cohort sampled during active COVID-19. The chain is built from TRBV11-2 and TRBJ2-7; the D gene is possibly TRBD2 (5 bases). CDR3 sequence: CASSFREGGYEQYF. The DNA for the CDR3 is TGTGCCAGCAGCTTTCGCGAGGGCGGGTACGAGCAGTACTTC. Looking up the rest from reference TRBV11-2 and TRBJ2-7 gives the full variable domain: EAGVAQSPRYKIIEKRQSVAFWCNPISGHATLYWYQQILGQGPKLLIQFQNNGVVDDSQLPKDRFSAERLKGVDSTLKIQPAKLEDSAVYLCASSFREGGYEQYFGPGTRLTVT.